A single sample is the source of the 12 T cell receptor beta chains below, sequenced in a study of T cells after yellow fever vaccination. MiXCR, applied by TCRdb to the 5' RACE reads, yields one record per CDR3 protein. The sample holds some 350,000 distinct CDR3 sequences, about 4% seen once. Sample: PBMCs, taken 5 days after the yellow fever booster vaccination. The receptors originated from a man younger than 35 who received the YFV17D yellow fever vaccine.

This chain uses TRBV10-3 with TRBJ1-1; D is perhaps TRBD1 (5 bases). Germline V gene data show CDR1 as ENHRY and CDR2 as SYGVKD. This CDR3 has 12 amino acids. With 10 bases removed from V and 1 base from J, the gap between germline ends came to 10 bases. As DNA, the CDR3 is TGTGCCACCATTGGACAGAACACTGAAGCTTTCTTT. Protein sequence: CATIGQNTEAFF.

The chain uses TRBV20-1 and TRBJ1-3, with D uncertain. The CDR3 length is 14 residues. The V gene lost 1 base and the J gene lost 7 bases, with 14 bases spanning the gap. Looked up from germline, CDR1 is DFQATT and CDR2 is SNEGSKA (reference sequence). The CDR3 is CSARATDQGNTIYF. For the CDR3, the DNA is TGCAGTGCTAGAGCCACAGATCAAGGCAACACCATATATTTT.

The J gene is TRBJ2-4, the V gene TRBV5-1; D tentatively reads TRBD1 or TRBD2 (5 bases each). V was clipped by 3 bases and J by 9 bases, with 13 bases between them. CDR3 size: 13 residues. The germline V gene has CDR1 SGHRS and CDR2 YFSETQ. CDR3 amino acids: CASSYLDGGIQYF. DNA of the CDR3: TGCGCCAGCAGCTACCTTGATGGGGGCATTCAGTACTTC. Filled out from reference TRBV5-1 and TRBJ2-4, the complete variable domain reads KAGVTQTPRYLIKTRGQQVTLSCSPISGHRSVSWYQQTPGQGLQFLFEYFSETQRNKGNFPGRFSGRQFSNSRSEMNVSTLELGDSALYLCASSYLDGGIQYFGAGTRLSVL.

This clonotype was counted a few times. This chain links TRBV12-3 or TRBV12-4 with TRBJ2-4, with D maybe TRBD1 (5 bases). CDR3 length equals 18 residues. The ends were cut back, 4 bases at V and 2 bases at J, with 21 bases in the middle. CDR3 nucleotide sequence: TGTGCCAGCAGTTCCGACATGACAGCGATGTTTTCCAAAAACATTCAGTACTTC. It encodes CASSSDMTAMFSKNIQYF.

This clonotype was counted many times. The J gene is TRBJ2-4, the V gene TRBV2, with D possibly matching TRBD1 (6 bases). The CDR3 covers 12 residues. The germline V gene encodes CDR1 SNHLY and CDR2 FYNNEI. V was clipped by 3 bases and J by 6 bases, with 6 bases between them. This CDR3 reads CASSEDRNIQYF. The CDR3 DNA is TGTGCCAGCAGTGAGGACAGAAACATTCAGTACTTC.

This clonotype was seen only a few times. The V and J genes are TRBV20-1 and TRBJ1-4, with TRBD1 as a possible D gene (6 bases). The germline V and J ends were trimmed by 2 bases and 3 bases, with 10 bases remaining between them. There are 14 residues in the CDR3. Germline CDR1 is DFQATT and CDR2 is SNEGSKA (reference sequence). CDR3 nucleotide sequence: TGCAGTGCTAGACGGGGGGCTCCTAATGAAAAACTGTTTTTT. Its protein is CSARRGAPNEKLFF.

The J gene is TRBJ2-2, the V gene TRBV6-5; D might be TRBD1 (5 bases). Germline V gene lookup returns CDR1 MNHEY and CDR2 SVGAGI. The CDR3 sequence is 15 residues long. V was pared by 8 bases and J by 1 base, with 14 bases between. CDR3 loop: CASSPRALNTGELFF. In DNA, the CDR3 is TGTGCCAGCTCCCCCAGGGCACTGAACACCGGGGAGCTGTTTTTT.

This clonotype was seen ten or more times. The chain recombines TRBV29-1 with TRBJ2-2; possibly TRBD1 or TRBD2 for D (5 bases each). The CDR3 runs 12 residues. Germline-derived CDR1 and CDR2 are SQVTM and ANQGSEA. The germline V and J ends were trimmed by 6 bases and 6 bases, with 11 bases remaining between them. Here the CDR3 reads CSVEVTAGELFF. The CDR3 region has the DNA TGCAGCGTGGAGGTGACAGCCGGGGAGCTGTTTTTT.

The chain links TRBV10-3 to TRBJ2-3, with TRBD2 matching 10 bases. This CDR3 contains 17 residues. Losses at the gene ends were 0 bases for V and 9 bases for J; bases not matched to a gene: 12. Looked up from germline, CDR1 is ENHRY and CDR2 is SYGVKD. CDR3 amino acids: CAISESRLAGGPATQYF. In DNA form, the CDR3 reads TGTGCCATCAGTGAGTCACGGTTAGCGGGGGGCCCCGCGACGCAGTATTTT.

V and J are TRBV29-1 and TRBJ2-3; 8 nucleotides agree with TRBD2. CDR1 and CDR2 from the germline V gene are SQVTM and ANQGSEA. The CDR3 has 16 amino acids. Germline trimming cut 4 bases from V and 6 bases from J; bases unmatched to any gene: 15. DNA for the CDR3: TGCAGCGTTGGTAGGGTCGGTAGCGGGGTTTTTGATACGCAGTATTTT. Encoded protein: CSVGRVGSGVFDTQYF.

The chain joins TRBV11-2 to TRBJ2-2; tentative D call: TRBD1 (6 bases). Trimming cost V 8 bases and J 5 bases, with 15 bases left between them. Per germline, CDR1 SGHAT and CDR2 FQNNGV. The CDR3 is 14 residues long. CDR3 region: CASRQVRGTGELFF. The CDR3 region has the DNA TGTGCCAGCCGACAGGTTCGCGGGACCGGGGAGCTGTTTTTT.

The rearrangement links TRBV2 to TRBJ2-7, with D perhaps TRBD1 (6 bases). The CDR3 loop spans 13 amino acids. Trimming left V 8 bases short and J 6 bases short, with 17 bases between. From germline, CDR1 is SNHLY and CDR2 FYNNEI. CDR3 loop: CASEGEMAVEQYF. The CDR3 DNA reads as TGTGCCAGCGAGGGGGAGATGGCGGTCGAGCAGTACTTC.